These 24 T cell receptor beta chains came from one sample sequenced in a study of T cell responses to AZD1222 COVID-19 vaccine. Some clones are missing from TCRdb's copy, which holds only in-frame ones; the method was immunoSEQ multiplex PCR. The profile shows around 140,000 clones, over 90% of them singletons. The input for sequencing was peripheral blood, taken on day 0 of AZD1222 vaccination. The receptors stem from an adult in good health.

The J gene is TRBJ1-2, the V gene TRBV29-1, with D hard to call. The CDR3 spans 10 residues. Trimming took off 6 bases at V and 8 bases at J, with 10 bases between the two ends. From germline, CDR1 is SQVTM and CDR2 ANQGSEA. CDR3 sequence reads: CSVLLGGYTF. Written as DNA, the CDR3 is TGCAGCGTCCTTCTTGGGGGCTACACCTTC.

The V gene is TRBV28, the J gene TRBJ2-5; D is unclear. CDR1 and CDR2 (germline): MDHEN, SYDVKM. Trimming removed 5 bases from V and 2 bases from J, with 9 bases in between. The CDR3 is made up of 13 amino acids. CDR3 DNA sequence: TGTGCCAGCAGTCATGACAATCAAGAGACCCAGTACTTC. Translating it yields CASSHDNQETQYF. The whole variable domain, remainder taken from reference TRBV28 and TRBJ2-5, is DVKVTQSSRYLVKRTGEKVFLECVQDMDHENMFWYRQDPGLGLRLIYFSYDVKMKEKGDIPEGYSVSREKKERFSLILESASTNQTSMYLCASSHDNQETQYFGPGTRLLVL.

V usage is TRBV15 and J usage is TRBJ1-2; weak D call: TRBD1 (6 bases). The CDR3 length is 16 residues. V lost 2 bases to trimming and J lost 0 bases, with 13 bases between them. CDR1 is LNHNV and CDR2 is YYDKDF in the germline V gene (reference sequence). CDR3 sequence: CATSRPGQSSNYGYTF. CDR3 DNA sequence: TGTGCCACCAGCAGACCAGGACAGTCCTCTAACTATGGCTACACCTTC.

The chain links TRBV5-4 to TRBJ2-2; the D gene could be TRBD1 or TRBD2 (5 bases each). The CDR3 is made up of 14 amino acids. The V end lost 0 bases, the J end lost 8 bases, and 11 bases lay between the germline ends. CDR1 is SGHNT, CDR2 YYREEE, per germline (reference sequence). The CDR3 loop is CASSLDGGPGELFF. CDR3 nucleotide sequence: TGTGCCAGCAGCTTGGATGGGGGACCGGGGGAGCTGTTTTTT.

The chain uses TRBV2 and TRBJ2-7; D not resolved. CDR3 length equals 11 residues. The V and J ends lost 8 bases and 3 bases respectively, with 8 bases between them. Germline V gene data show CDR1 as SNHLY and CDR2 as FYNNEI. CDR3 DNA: TGTGCCAGCGCCTCCAACTACGAGCAGTACTTC. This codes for CASASNYEQYF.

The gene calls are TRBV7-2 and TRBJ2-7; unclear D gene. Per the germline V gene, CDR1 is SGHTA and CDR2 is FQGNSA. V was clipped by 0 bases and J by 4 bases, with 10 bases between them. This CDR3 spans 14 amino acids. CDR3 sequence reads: CASSLAFGPYEQYF. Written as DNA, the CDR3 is TGTGCCAGCAGCTTAGCGTTCGGGCCGTACGAGCAGTACTTC.

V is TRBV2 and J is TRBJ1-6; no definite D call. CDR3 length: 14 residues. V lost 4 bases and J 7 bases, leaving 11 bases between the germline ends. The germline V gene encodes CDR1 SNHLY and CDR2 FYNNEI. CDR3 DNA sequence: TGTGCCAGCAGTGGCAGGCGGATAAATTCACCCCTCCACTTT. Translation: CASSGRRINSPLHF.

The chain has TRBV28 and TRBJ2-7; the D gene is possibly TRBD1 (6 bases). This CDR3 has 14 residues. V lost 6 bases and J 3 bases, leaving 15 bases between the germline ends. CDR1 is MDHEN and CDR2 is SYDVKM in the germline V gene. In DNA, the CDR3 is TGTGCCAGCAGCCCAGGGGCTTTCCTCTACGAGCAGTACTTC. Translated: CASSPGAFLYEQYF.

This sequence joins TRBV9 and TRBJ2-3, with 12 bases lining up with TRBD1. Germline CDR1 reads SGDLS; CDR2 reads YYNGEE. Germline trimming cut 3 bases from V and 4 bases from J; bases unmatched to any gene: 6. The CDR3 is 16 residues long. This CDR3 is CASSEGQGAFADTQYF. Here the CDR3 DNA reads TGTGCCAGCAGCGAGGGACAGGGGGCGTTTGCAGATACGCAGTATTTT.

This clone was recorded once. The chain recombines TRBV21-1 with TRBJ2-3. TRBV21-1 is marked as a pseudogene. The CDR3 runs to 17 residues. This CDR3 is CASSKRDRDSSTDTQYF. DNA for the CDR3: TGTGCCAGCAGCAAAAGGGACCGGGATTCTAGCACAGATACGCAGTATTTT.

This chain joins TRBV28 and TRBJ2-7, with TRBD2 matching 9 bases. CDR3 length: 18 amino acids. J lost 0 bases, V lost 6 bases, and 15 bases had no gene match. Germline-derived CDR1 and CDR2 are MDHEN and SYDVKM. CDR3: CASSHLTLFSGSSYEQYF. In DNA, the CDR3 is TGTGCCAGCAGCCACCTAACCCTTTTTAGCGGGAGCTCCTACGAGCAGTACTTC.

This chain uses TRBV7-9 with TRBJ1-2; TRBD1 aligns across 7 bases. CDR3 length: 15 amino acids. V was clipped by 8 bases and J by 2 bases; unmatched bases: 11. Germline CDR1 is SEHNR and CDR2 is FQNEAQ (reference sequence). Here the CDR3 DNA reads TGTGCCAGCCTTTCTAGTACGACAGGGAACTATGGCTACACCTTC. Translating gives CASLSSTTGNYGYTF.

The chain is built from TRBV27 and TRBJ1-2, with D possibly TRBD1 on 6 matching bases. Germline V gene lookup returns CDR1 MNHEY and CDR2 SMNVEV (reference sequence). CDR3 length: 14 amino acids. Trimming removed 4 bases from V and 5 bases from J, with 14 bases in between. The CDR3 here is CASSSRTVTYGYTF. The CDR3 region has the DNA TGTGCCAGCAGTTCCAGGACAGTGACTTATGGCTACACCTTC.

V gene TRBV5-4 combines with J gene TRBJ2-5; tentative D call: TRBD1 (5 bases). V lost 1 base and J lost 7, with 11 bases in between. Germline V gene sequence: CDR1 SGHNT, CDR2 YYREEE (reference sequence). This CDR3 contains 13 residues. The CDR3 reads CASSLPGRGTQYF. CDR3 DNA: TGTGCCAGCAGCTTGCCAGGGCGAGGGACCCAGTACTTC.

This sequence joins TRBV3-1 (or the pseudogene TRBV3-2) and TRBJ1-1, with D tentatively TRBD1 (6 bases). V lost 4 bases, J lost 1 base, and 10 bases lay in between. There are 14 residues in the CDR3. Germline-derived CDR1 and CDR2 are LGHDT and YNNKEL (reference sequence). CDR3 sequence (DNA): TGTGCCAGCAGCCCCTGGGACAAGAACACTGAAGCTTTCTTT. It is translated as CASSPWDKNTEAFF.

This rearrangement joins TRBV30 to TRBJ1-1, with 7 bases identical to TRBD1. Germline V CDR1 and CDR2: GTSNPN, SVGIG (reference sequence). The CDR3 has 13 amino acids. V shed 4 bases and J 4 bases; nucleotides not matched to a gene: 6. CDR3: CAWMGTAGTEAFF. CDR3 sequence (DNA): TGTGCCTGGATGGGGACAGCAGGCACTGAAGCTTTCTTT.

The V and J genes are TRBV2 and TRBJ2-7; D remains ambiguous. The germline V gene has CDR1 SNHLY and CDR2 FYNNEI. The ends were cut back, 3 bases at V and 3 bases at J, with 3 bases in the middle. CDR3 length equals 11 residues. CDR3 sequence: CASSEFYEQYF. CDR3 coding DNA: TGTGCCAGCAGTGAGTTCTACGAGCAGTACTTC.

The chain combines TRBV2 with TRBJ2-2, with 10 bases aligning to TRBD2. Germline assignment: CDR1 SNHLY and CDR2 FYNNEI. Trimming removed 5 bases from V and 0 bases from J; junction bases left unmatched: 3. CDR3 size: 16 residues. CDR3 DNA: TGTGCCAGCAGTATTAGCGGGAGGACGAACACCGGGGAGCTGTTTTTT. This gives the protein CASSISGRTNTGELFF.

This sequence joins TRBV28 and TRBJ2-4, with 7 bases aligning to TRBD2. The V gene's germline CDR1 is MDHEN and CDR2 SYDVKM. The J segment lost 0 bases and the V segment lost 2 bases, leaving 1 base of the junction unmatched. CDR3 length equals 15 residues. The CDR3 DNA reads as TGTGCCAGCAGTTTAGCGGGAGTAGCCAAAAACATTCAGTACTTC. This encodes CASSLAGVAKNIQYF.

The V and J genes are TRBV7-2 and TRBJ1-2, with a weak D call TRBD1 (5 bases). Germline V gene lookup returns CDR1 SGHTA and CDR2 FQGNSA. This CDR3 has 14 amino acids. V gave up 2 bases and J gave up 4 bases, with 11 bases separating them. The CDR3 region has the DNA TGTGCCAGCAGCTTATCGCAGGGATTCTATGGCTACACCTTC. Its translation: CASSLSQGFYGYTF.

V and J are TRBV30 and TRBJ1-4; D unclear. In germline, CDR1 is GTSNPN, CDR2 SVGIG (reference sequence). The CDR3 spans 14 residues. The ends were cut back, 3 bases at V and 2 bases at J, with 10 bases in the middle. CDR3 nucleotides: TGTGCCTGGAGGGAGTTAGTTACTAATGAAAAACTGTTTTTT. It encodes CAWRELVTNEKLFF.

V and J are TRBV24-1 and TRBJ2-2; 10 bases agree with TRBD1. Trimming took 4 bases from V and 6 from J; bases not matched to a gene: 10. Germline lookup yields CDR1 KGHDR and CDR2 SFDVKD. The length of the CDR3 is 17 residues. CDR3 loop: CATSDAGTGDMAGELFF. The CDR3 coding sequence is TGTGCCACCAGTGACGCCGGGACAGGGGATATGGCCGGGGAGCTGTTTTTT.

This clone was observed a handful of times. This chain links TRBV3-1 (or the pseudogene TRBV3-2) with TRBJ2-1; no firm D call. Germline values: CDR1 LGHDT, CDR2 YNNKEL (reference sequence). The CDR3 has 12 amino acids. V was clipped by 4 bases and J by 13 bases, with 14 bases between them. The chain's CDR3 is CASSPYGLDQFF. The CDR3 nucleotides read TGTGCCAGCAGCCCCTACGGCCTCGACCAGTTCTTC.

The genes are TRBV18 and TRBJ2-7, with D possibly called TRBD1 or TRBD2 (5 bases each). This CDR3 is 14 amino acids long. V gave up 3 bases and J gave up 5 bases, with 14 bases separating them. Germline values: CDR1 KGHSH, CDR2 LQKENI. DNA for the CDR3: TGTGCCAGCTCACCCGGGGCTAGTAAAGACGAGCAGTACTTC. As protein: CASSPGASKDEQYF. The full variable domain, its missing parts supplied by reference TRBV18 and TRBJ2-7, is NAGVMQNPRHLVRRRGQEARLRCSPMKGHSHVYWYRQLPEEGLKFMVYLQKENIIDESGMPKERFSAEFPKEGPSILRIQQVVRGDSAAYFCASSPGASKDEQYFGPGTRLTVT.